This T cell receptor beta chain is from a study of Ad26.COV2.S vaccination and SARS-CoV-2 variants. The wider study: Ad26.COV2.S given intramuscularly, once or twice 56 days apart.

The treatment here: some 20 received Ad26.COV2.S at low or high dose, single or two shots; 5 received placebo; per-sample allocation not given. Repertoires come from day 63 after the first vaccine or placebo injection. An Ad26 vector was used to express Wuhan-strain SARS-CoV-2 spike as the vaccine. Concerning this clone itself: Its antigen remains unidentified.

Study-level points and caveats: Vaccinees displayed broader spike-specific TCR repertoires than placebo recipients. The TCR-based breadth and depth measures might underestimate overall T cell responses.

This CDR3 contains 13 residues. CDR1 is GTSNPN and CDR2 is SVGIG in the germline V gene (reference sequence). With 8 bases clipped from V and 7 bases from J, the junction kept 7 bases outside the gene matches. Data came from immunoSEQ multiplex PCR; TCRdb stores just in-frame clones and leaves some out. Altogether fewer than 300,000 clones are present, over 75% being singletons, with the ten largest covering 2.5% to 3.5%. The sample in question was peripheral blood, obtained in a trial of Ad26.COV2.S vaccine versus placebo. V gene TRBV30 combines with J gene TRBJ2-2; 10 positions match TRBD1. The receptor comes from a person aged 18 to 59 who received the Ad26.COV2.S COVID-19 vaccine or a placebo. CDR3 in amino acids: CARGTGALGELFF. Written as DNA, the CDR3 is TGTGCCCGGGGGACAGGGGCTCTCGGGGAGCTGTTTTTT. Variable domain in full (rest from reference TRBV30 and TRBJ2-2): SQTIHQWPATLVQPVGSPLSLECTVEGTSNPNLYWYRQAAGRGLQLLFYSVGIGQISSEVPQNLSASRPQDRQFILSSKKLLLSDSGFYLCARGTGALGELFFGEGSRLTVL.